A single T cell receptor beta chain is shown here with its context. Its target is not known. These data are taken from a study of post-analysis software for immune sequencing data. Study information: Recorded subtypes: relapsing-remitting, secondary progressive, progressive-relapsing; some patients unannotated. General study results and limits: Pronounced co-clustering by F measure was evident among identically batched samples. Compared with controls, patients had more of about 5 TRBV segments, including TRBV5-6, TRBV5-1 and TRBV20-1.

The ends lost 4 bases at V and 2 bases at J; junction bases unmatched: 10. The CDR3 has 17 amino acids. CDR1 is ENHRY and CDR2 is SYGVKD in the germline V gene. Tagging with unique molecular identifiers was a feature of the TCR beta cDNA libraries. TCRdb recomputed calls from the PCR reads with MiXCR, one row per CDR3 protein. The sample holds about 680,000 distinct CDR3 sequences, about 60% seen once. The receptor's source is a girl aged 2 to 10 with multiple sclerosis. The chain uses TRBV10-3 and TRBJ2-1; TRBD2 matches at 8 bases. The sequencing sample was made of blood. The CDR3 sequence is CAISGLAGYSAYNEQFF. CDR3 DNA: TGTGCCATCAGTGGGCTAGCGGGTTACTCGGCCTACAATGAGCAGTTCTTC.